This TCR beta chain was observed in a study of identical twins. The CDR3 is made up of 12 amino acids. The germline V gene encodes CDR1 MNHNY and CDR2 SVGAGI (reference sequence). V was trimmed by 6 bases and J by 2 bases, leaving 8 bases between them. Overall study results and limits: Where beta out-of-frame sequences were concerned, excess twin sharing was weaker. Those out-of-frame alpha sequences shared by twins showed an excess of low generation probability.

Using its own MiXCR run on the 5' RACE reads, TCRdb lists one record per CDR3 protein. In the table there are roughly 720,000 distinct CDR3 sequences, roughly 18% of which are singletons. Only a few counts were recorded for this clonotype. Its specificity is not known. These data also featured in a second study, about T cells expressing NK-cell markers. That work states: The TCR beta repertoires were obtained from sorted CD3+CD56+NKG2C+, CD3+CD56+NKG2C- and CD3+CD56-NKG2C+ T cells. What remained unclear was the HCMV specificity of expanded NKG2C+ T cell clones.

This TCR was sampled from a young woman in good health. J is TRBJ2-7 and V is TRBV6-6, with a tentative D call TRBD1 (5 bases). What was sequenced was PBMCs. The CDR3 coding sequence is TGTGCCAGCAGGACAGACCCCTACGAGCAGTACTTC. Translated, it gives CASRTDPYEQYF.